This T cell receptor (beta chain) appears in the sequencing data of a study of T-cell reconstitution after alpha-beta-depleted transplantation in children. This clonotype was counted at least ten times. Construction of the TCRbeta library involved unique molecular identifiers. TCRdb called the PCR reads again in MiXCR, with one record for every CDR3 protein. The repertoire has more than 150,000 distinct CDR3 sequences, roughly 15% of them found once; the top ten carry under 15%. The clonotype originates from a human donor who donated a stem cell graft to a child with acute lymphoblastic leukemia. Sample: PBMCs from the stem cell graft donor, taken from the stem cell graft.

CDR3 nucleotide sequence: TGCGCCAGCAGGGAAAGGGAGGGCGAAGAGACCCAGTACTTC. Encoded protein: CASREREGEETQYF. The V and J genes are TRBV5-1 and TRBJ2-5, with 7 bases that match TRBD2. The trim removed 5 bases at V and 3 bases at J, leaving 7 bases unmatched. The CDR3 length is 14 residues. CDR1 is SGHRS and CDR2 is YFSETQ in the germline V gene. The full variable domain, with the rest looked up from reference TRBV5-1 and TRBJ2-5, is KAGVTQTPRYLIKTRGQQVTLSCSPISGHRSVSWYQQTPGQGLQFLFEYFSETQRNKGNFPGRFSGRQFSNSRSEMNVSTLELGDSALYLCASREREGEETQYFGPGTRLLVL.